This T cell receptor (beta chain) stems from a study of T cells after yellow fever vaccination. MiXCR was run by TCRdb on the 5' RACE reads, yielding one entry per CDR3 protein. The table shows about 75,000 distinct CDR3 sequences, with about 7.3% occurring only once. In its sample, this clonotype was seen many times. The receptor comes from a man aged 18-30 years who received the YFV17D yellow fever vaccine. The material was CD8+ T cells sorted from PBMCs, obtained 10 days after the first yellow fever vaccination.

The CDR3 nucleotides read TGTGCCAGCAGTTCAGAGTGGAACTATGGCTACACCTTC. Amino acid sequence: CASSSEWNYGYTF. This rearrangement joins TRBV27 to TRBJ1-2; D gene ambiguous. The V and J ends lost 4 bases and 2 bases respectively, with 8 bases between them. CDR3 length: 13 amino acids. The germline gives CDR1 MNHEY, CDR2 SMNVEV (reference sequence).